Below, 11 T cell receptor beta chains from the same sample are listed, as sequenced in a study of blood T cell repertoires in COVID-19. Clones were sequenced by immunoSEQ multiplex PCR, and TCRdb holds only the in-frame ones, with some missing. The sample shows 76,000 or so clones, roughly nine tenths of them seen only once. Material for sequencing was peripheral blood. These receptors originate from a man older than 75 in a cohort sampled during active COVID-19.

The chain is built from TRBV27 and TRBJ1-2; D unresolved. CDR3 length: 14 amino acids. Trimming shortened V by 5 bases and J by 0 bases, and 10 bases separated the two germline ends. Germline CDR1 is MNHEY and CDR2 is SMNVEV (reference sequence). The CDR3 spells CASSAWGANYGYTF. CDR3 coding DNA: TGTGCCAGCAGTGCCTGGGGAGCTAACTATGGCTACACCTTC.

J is TRBJ2-1 and V is TRBV5-1; TRBD1 is a possible D gene (5 bases). The CDR3 consists of 16 residues. V was trimmed by 4 bases and J by 2 bases, leaving 16 bases between them. CDR1 and CDR2 (germline): SGHRS, YFSETQ. The DNA for the CDR3 is TGCGCCAGCAGCACAGGCCCAGGGTCGACCTACAATGAGCAGTTCTTC. Residues: CASSTGPGSTYNEQFF.

This chain links TRBV6-2 or TRBV6-3 with TRBJ1-1; TRBD1 might be the D (5 bases). Per the germline V gene, CDR1 is MNHEY and CDR2 is SVGEGT. This CDR3 is 14 amino acids long. With 4 bases removed from V and 3 bases from J, the gap between germline ends came to 12 bases. The DNA of the CDR3 is TGTGCCAGCAGTTCCGACGGGGGGGACACTGAAGCTTTCTTT. Translating gives CASSSDGGDTEAFF.

The DNA of the CDR3 is TGTGCCAGCAGCCCCCCTGACAGCTACGAGCAGTACTTC. It yields the protein CASSPPDSYEQYF. V and J are TRBV16 and TRBJ2-7; D is perhaps TRBD1 (5 bases). Trimming cost V 4 bases and J 3 bases, with 10 bases left between them. CDR1 is KGHSY and CDR2 is FQNENV in the germline V gene. This CDR3 comprises 13 residues.

The chain carries TRBV5-8 and TRBJ2-1, with D maybe TRBD2 (6 bases). The V end lost 2 bases, the J end lost 6 bases, and 9 bases lay between the germline ends. The length of the CDR3 is 13 residues. Per the germline V gene, CDR1 is SGHTS and CDR2 is YDEGEE. In nucleotides, the CDR3 is TGTGCCAGCAGCTTTAACGGGGGCAATGAGCAGTTCTTC. Translated: CASSFNGGNEQFF. Variable domain in full (rest from reference TRBV5-8 and TRBJ2-1): EAGVTQSPTHLIKTRGQQATLRCSPISGHTSVYWYQQALGLGLQFLLWYDEGEERNRGNFPPRFSGRQFPNYSSELNVNALELEDSALYLCASSFNGGNEQFFGPGTRLTVL.

This rearrangement joins TRBV28 to TRBJ1-5; D is possibly TRBD1 (6 bases). Trimming pared 3 bases from V and 2 bases from J, leaving 11 bases between. This CDR3 is built from 15 residues. The germline V gene has CDR1 MDHEN and CDR2 SYDVKM. CDR3 nucleotide sequence: TGTGCCAGCAGTTTTGCAGGGGAAGGCAATCAGCCCCAGCATTTT. Encoded protein: CASSFAGEGNQPQHF.

The chain combines TRBV10-3 with TRBJ2-7, with TRBD2 identical over 7 bases. The germline V gene has CDR1 ENHRY and CDR2 SYGVKD. The CDR3 covers 14 residues. The V and J ends lost 6 bases and 2 bases, in that order; junction bases with no gene match: 7. The CDR3, as DNA: TGTGCCATCAGAGGGCTAGCGGTACCCTACGAGCAGTACTTC. This sequence encodes CAIRGLAVPYEQYF.

The chain carries TRBV12-3 or TRBV12-4 and TRBJ2-5; D ambiguous. With 3 bases removed from V and 3 bases from J, the gap between germline ends came to 8 bases. CDR3 length equals 13 residues. CDR3 loop: CASSFSEKETQYF. The CDR3 nucleotides are TGTGCCAGCAGTTTTTCAGAAAAAGAGACCCAGTACTTC.

This sequence joins TRBV10-3 and TRBJ1-1, with TRBD1 matching 10 bases. The CDR3 covers 12 residues. V was clipped by 11 bases and J by 5 bases; unmatched bases: 5. Germline V gives CDR1 ENHRY, CDR2 SYGVKD. Here the CDR3 DNA reads TGTGCCGCGGGACAGGGGTTGACTGAAGCTTTCTTT. This codes for CAAGQGLTEAFF.

The chain carries TRBV18 and TRBJ2-5; TRBD2 might be the D (5 bases). CDR1 is KGHSH and CDR2 is LQKENI in the germline V gene. The CDR3 spans 13 residues. Trimming left V 3 bases short and J 5 bases short, with 10 bases between. The CDR3 DNA reads TGTGCCAGCTCACCGCGGGCGGATGAGACCCAGTACTTC. It specifies CASSPRADETQYF.

The CDR3 DNA reads as TGTGCCAGCAGTTCCACAGGGTATGGCTACACCTTC. Its protein product is CASSSTGYGYTF. The chain couples TRBV12-3 or TRBV12-4 to TRBJ1-2, with a possible D match to TRBD1 (6 bases). V lost 4 bases and J lost 5, with 8 bases in between. The CDR3 consists of 12 residues.